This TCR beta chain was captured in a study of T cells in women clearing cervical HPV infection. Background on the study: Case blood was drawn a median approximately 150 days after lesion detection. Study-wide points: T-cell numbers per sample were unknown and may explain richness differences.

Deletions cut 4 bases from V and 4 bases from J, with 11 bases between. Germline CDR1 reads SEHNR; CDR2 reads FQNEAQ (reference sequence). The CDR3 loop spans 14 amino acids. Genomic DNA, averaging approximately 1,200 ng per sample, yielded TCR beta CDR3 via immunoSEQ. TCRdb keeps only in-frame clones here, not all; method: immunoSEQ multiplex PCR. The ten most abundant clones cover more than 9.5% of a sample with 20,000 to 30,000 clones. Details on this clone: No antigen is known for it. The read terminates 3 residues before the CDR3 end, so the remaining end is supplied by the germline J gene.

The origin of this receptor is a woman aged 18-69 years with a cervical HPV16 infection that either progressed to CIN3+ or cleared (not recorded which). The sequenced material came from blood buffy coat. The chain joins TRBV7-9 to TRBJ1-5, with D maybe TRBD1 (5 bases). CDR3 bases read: TGTGCCAGCAGCTCTCAACGGGGGAATCAGCCC. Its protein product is CASSSQRGNQP. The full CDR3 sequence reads CASSSQRGNQPQHF.